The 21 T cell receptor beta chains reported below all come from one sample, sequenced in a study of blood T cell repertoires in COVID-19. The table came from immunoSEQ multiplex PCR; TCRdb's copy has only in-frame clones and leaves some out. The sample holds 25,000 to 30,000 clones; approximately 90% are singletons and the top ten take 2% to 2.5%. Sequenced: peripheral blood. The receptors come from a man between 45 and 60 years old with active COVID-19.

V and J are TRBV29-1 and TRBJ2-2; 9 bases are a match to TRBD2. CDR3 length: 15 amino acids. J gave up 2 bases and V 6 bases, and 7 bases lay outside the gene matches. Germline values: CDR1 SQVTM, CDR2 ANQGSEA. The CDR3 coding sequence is TGCAGCGTGCAAACTAGCGGGCAAAACACCGGGGAGCTGTTTTTT. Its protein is CSVQTSGQNTGELFF.

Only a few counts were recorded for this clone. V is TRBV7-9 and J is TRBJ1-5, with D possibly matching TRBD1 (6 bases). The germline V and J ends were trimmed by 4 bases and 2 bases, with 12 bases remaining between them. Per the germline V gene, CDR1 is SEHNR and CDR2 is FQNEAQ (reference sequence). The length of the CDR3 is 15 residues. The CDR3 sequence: CASSSSRQGNQPQHF. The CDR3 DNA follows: TGTGCCAGCAGCTCCAGCCGACAGGGCAATCAGCCCCAGCATTTT.

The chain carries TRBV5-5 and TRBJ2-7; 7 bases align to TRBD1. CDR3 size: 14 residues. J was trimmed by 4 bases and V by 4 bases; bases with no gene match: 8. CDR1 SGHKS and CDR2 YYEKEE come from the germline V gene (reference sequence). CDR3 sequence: CASSPGTAPYEQYF. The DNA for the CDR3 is TGTGCCAGCAGCCCCGGGACAGCACCGTACGAGCAGTACTTC.

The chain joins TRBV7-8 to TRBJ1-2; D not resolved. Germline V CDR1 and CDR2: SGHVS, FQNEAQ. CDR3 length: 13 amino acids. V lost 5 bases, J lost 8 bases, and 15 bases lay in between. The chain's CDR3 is CASSPSAVRGYTF. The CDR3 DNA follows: TGTGCCAGCAGCCCGAGCGCTGTCCGAGGCTACACCTTC.

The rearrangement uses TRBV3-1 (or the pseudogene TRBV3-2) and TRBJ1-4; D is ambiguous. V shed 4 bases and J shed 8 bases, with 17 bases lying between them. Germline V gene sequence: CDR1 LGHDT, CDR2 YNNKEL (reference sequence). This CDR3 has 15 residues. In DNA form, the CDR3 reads TGTGCCAGCAGCCCATGGACGGGAAATAGGGAAAAACTGTTTTTT. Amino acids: CASSPWTGNREKLFF.

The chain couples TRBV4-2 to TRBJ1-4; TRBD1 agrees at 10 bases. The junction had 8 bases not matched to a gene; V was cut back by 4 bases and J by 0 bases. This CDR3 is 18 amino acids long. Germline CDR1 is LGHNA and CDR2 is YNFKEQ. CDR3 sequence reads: CASSPRQGAETTNEKLFF. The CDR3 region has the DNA TGTGCCAGCAGCCCTCGACAGGGGGCCGAAACAACTAATGAAAAACTGTTTTTT.

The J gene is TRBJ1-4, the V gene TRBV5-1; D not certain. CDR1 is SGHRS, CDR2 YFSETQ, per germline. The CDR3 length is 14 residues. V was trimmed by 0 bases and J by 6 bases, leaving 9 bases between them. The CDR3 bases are TGCGCCAGCAGCTTGGAGATCGCAGATGAAAAACTGTTTTTT. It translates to CASSLEIADEKLFF.

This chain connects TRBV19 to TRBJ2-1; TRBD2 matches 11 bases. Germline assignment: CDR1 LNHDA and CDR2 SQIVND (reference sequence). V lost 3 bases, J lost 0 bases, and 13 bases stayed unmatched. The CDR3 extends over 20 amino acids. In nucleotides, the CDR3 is TGTGCCAGTAGTATCGGCCGGTGGACTAGCGGGCCAAGCTCCTACAATGAGCAGTTCTTC. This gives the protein CASSIGRWTSGPSSYNEQFF.

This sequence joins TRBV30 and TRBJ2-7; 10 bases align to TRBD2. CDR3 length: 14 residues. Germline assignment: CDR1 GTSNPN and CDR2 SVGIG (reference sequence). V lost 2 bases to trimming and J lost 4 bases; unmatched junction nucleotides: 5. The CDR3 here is CAWSSGRAAYEQYF. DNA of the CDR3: TGTGCCTGGAGTAGCGGGAGGGCAGCGTACGAGCAGTACTTC.

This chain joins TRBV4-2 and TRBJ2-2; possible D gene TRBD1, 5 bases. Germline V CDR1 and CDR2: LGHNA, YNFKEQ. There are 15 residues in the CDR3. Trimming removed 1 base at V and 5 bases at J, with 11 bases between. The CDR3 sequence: CASSQVQTVTGELFF. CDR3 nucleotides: TGTGCCAGCAGCCAAGTACAGACAGTAACCGGGGAGCTGTTTTTT.

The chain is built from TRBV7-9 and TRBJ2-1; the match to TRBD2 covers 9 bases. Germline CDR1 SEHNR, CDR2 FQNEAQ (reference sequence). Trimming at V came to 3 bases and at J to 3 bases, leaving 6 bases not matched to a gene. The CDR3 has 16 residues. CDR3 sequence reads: CASSFLAGDLYNEQFF. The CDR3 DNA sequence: TGTGCCAGCAGCTTCTTAGCGGGGGACCTCTACAATGAGCAGTTCTTC.

The chain's CDR3 is CAWEGLAGYLGETQYF. The CDR3 DNA follows: TGTGCCTGGGAGGGACTAGCGGGTTACCTCGGGGAGACCCAGTACTTC. The chain is built from TRBV30 and TRBJ2-5; TRBD2 matches at 12 bases. The CDR3 is made up of 16 amino acids. From germline, CDR1 is GTSNPN and CDR2 SVGIG (reference sequence). The ends lost 5 bases at V and 5 bases at J; junction bases unmatched: 12.

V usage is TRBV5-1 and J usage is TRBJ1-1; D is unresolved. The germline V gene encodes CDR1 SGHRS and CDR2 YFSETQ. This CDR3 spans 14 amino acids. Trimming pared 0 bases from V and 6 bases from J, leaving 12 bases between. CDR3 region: CASSLAGIYSEAFF. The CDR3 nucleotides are TGCGCCAGCAGCTTGGCAGGTATTTACTCTGAAGCTTTCTTT.

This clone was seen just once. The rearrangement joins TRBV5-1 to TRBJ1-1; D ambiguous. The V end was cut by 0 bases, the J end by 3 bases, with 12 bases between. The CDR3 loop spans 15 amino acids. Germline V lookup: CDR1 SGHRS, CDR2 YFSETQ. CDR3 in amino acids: CASSLESAIYTEAFF. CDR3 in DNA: TGCGCCAGCAGCTTGGAGTCAGCGATCTACACTGAAGCTTTCTTT.

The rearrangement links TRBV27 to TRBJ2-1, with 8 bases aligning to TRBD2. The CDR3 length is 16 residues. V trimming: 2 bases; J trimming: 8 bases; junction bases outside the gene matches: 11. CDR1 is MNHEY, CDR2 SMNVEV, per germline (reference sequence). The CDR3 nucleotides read TGTGCCAGCAGTTTACTTGCGGGAGCGGGAGCCGATGAGCAGTTCTTC. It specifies CASSLLAGAGADEQFF.

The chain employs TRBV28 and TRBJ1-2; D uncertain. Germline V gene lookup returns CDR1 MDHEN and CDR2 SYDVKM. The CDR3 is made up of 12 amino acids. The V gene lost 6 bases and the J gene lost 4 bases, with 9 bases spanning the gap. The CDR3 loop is CASSTYSYGYTF. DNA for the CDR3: TGTGCCAGCAGCACTTACAGCTATGGCTACACCTTC.

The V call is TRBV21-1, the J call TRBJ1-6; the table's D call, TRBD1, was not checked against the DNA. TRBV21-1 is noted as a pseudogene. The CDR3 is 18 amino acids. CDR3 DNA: TGTGCCAGCAGCAAAGAGAGACAGGGACGCTCCTATAATTCACCCCTCCACTTT. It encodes CASSKERQGRSYNSPLHF.

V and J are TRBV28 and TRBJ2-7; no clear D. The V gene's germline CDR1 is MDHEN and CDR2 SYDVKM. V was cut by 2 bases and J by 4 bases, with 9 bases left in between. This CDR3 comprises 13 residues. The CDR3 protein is CASSLKTYYEQYF. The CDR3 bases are TGTGCCAGCAGTTTAAAGACTTATTACGAGCAGTACTTC.

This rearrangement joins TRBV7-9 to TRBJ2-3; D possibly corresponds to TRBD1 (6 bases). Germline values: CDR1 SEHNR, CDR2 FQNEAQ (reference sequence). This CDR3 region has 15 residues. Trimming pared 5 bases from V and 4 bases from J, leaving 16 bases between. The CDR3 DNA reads TGTGCCAGCAGCATAGGGGCAGGGGAAGCAGATACGCAGTATTTT. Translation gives CASSIGAGEADTQYF.

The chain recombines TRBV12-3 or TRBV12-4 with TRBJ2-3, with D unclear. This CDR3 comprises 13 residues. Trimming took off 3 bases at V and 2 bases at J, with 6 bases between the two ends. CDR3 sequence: CASSLRFTDTQYF. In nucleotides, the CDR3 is TGTGCCAGCAGTTTGAGGTTCACAGATACGCAGTATTTT.

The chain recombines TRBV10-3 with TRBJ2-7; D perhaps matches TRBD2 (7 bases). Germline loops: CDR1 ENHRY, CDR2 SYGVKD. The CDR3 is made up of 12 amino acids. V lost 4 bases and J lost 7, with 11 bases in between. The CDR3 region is CAISGTAGEQYF. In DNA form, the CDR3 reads TGTGCCATCAGTGGGACAGCGGGGGAGCAGTACTTC.